These 30 T cell receptor beta chains were sequenced from one sample in a study of T cell repertoires in cytomegalovirus infection. The antigens for these receptors are not known. TCRdb processed the reads anew with MiXCR; each CDR3 protein has one entry. The table records a few hundred thousand distinct CDR3 sequences, over 35% of them present only once. The material was cultured PBMCs, obtained from culture after CMV antigen stimulation. These receptors were collected from a human donor in good health (CMV status not recorded). Some clones in this sample may be carry-over from other donors' samples.

This clonotype was recorded a few times. The V gene is TRBV6-1, the J gene TRBJ1-1, with D possibly being TRBD1 (5 bases). Germline loops: CDR1 MNHNS, CDR2 SASEGT. This CDR3 has 13 amino acids. V was shortened by 5 bases and J by 5 bases, with 12 bases between the two germline ends. The CDR3 region has the DNA TGTGCCAGCAGTACCGGGACTTTAACTGAAGCTTTCTTT. This sequence encodes CASSTGTLTEAFF.

The genes are TRBV19 and TRBJ1-2; 9 bases line up with TRBD1. This CDR3 is 15 amino acids long. V was pared by 5 bases and J by 8 bases, with 12 bases of the junction left unmatched. The V gene's germline CDR1 is LNHDA and CDR2 SQIVND (reference sequence). CDR3 region: CASSPIAGQGRGYTF. The CDR3 DNA follows: TGTGCCAGTAGTCCCATAGCGGGACAGGGTCGCGGCTACACCTTC.

The chain employs TRBV7-6 and TRBJ2-3, with 9 bases that match TRBD2. The V gene end was trimmed by 5 bases and the J gene end by 4 bases; junction bases not matched to a gene: 4. The germline CDR1 and CDR2 sequences are SGHVS and FNYEAQ. There are 14 residues in the CDR3. CDR3 DNA: TGTGCCAGCAGCCGGGGCGGGGGGGCAGATACGCAGTATTTT. It codes for CASSRGGGADTQYF.

This clonotype was observed a few times. The rearrangement links TRBV19 to TRBJ2-5; TRBD2 matches at 10 bases. CDR1 is LNHDA, CDR2 SQIVND, per germline (reference sequence). Trimming took 3 bases from V and 5 from J; bases not matched to a gene: 33. The CDR3 is made up of 24 amino acids. CDR3 DNA: TGTGCCAGTAGTATCCTATCGACTTTGCCATCGGCTAGCGGGAGTCTTGTAAGCTGGGAGACCCAGTACTTC. It codes for CASSILSTLPSASGSLVSWETQYF.

As regards this clonotype: The junction does not match germline at one end; this may be a read error. The chain couples TRBV7-4 to TRBJ1-6; D is undetermined. The CDR3 is made up of 18 amino acids. Germline CDR1 reads SGHVT; CDR2 reads SQSDAQ. CDR3 loop: CASSPPVGTSSCNSPLHF. Written as DNA, the CDR3 is TGTGCCAGCAGCCCCCCGGTCGGTACGAGCTCCTGTAATTCACCCCTCCACTTT.

The chain employs TRBV12-3 or TRBV12-4 and TRBJ2-3; 9 nucleotides align to TRBD1. The CDR3 extends over 20 amino acids. J lost 4 bases, V lost 6 bases, and 23 bases had no gene match. CDR3 residues: CASSRTGGAGLVGSPDTQYF. The DNA for the CDR3 is TGTGCCAGCAGCCGAACAGGGGGCGCGGGTTTGGTTGGCTCCCCAGATACGCAGTATTTT.

The rearrangement joins TRBV7-9 to TRBJ2-3, with TRBD2 matching over 13 bases. Germline trimming cut 4 bases from V and 3 bases from J; bases unmatched to any gene: 13. CDR1 SEHNR and CDR2 FQNEAQ come from the germline V gene (reference sequence). This CDR3 has 19 residues. CDR3 amino acids: CASSSGLAGAHKSTDTQYF. CDR3 in DNA: TGTGCCAGCAGCTCCGGACTAGCGGGAGCACATAAATCGACAGATACGCAGTATTTT.

The chain employs TRBV7-6 and TRBJ2-3; no reliable D call. V was pared by 1 base and J by 1 base, with 6 bases between. The CDR3 length is 14 residues. Germline CDR1 and CDR2: SGHVS and FNYEAQ. CDR3 sequence: CASSLGKGTDTQYF. In DNA, the CDR3 is TGTGCCAGCAGCTTAGGAAAGGGCACAGATACGCAGTATTTT.

The chain employs TRBV20-1 and TRBJ2-7; D ambiguous. V lost 5 bases to trimming and J lost 3 bases, with 11 bases between them. This CDR3 has 12 residues. The V gene's germline CDR1 is DFQATT and CDR2 SNEGSKA (reference sequence). The CDR3 DNA reads TGCAGTGCTGGACGGGCCAACTACGAGCAGTACTTC. The encoded protein is CSAGRANYEQYF.

The rearrangement uses TRBV7-9 and TRBJ2-7, with TRBD1 identical over 8 bases. The CDR3 has 16 residues. CDR1 is SEHNR, CDR2 FQNEAQ, per germline (reference sequence). V was clipped by 4 bases and J by 4 bases; unmatched bases: 12. CDR3 residues: CASSSSSQGARYEQYF. The CDR3, as DNA: TGTGCCAGCAGCTCATCCTCTCAGGGGGCGCGATACGAGCAGTACTTC.

The V call is TRBV7-9, the J call TRBJ1-5; weak D call: TRBD1 (6 bases). V was pared by 4 bases and J by 2 bases, with 12 bases between. CDR3 length: 15 residues. Germline CDR1 and CDR2: SEHNR and FQNEAQ (reference sequence). CDR3 DNA sequence: TGTGCCAGCAGCTCACAGGGTGGTGGCAATCAGCCCCAGCATTTT. This codes for CASSSQGGGNQPQHF.

In this sample, this clonotype turned up many times. The DNA of the CDR3 is TGTGCCAGCAGCTTAAAGAGGGGGGGCGACTACGAGCAGTACTTC. Translated: CASSLKRGGDYEQYF. This chain links TRBV7-2 with TRBJ2-7; a weak D match, TRBD2 (7 bases). The CDR3 is made up of 15 amino acids. The germline V gene has CDR1 SGHTA and CDR2 FQGNSA. The V end was cut by 2 bases, the J end by 3 bases, with 14 bases between.

In its sample, this clonotype was seen once. The V gene is TRBV29-1, the J gene TRBJ2-7, with D possibly being TRBD2 (6 bases). V was trimmed by 0 bases and J by 2 bases, leaving 14 bases between them. This CDR3 has 15 residues. From germline, CDR1 is SQVTM and CDR2 ANQGSEA. In DNA, the CDR3 is TGCAGCGTTGAAGATAGTAGGGGAGGAACCTACGAGCAGTACTTC. Its translation is CSVEDSRGGTYEQYF.

A few counts support this clonotype. CDR3 loop: CASSSHGGVANEQFF. The CDR3 DNA sequence: TGTGCCAGCAGCTCCCACGGCGGGGTAGCCAATGAGCAGTTCTTC. The chain has TRBV7-2 and TRBJ2-1; D possibly corresponds to TRBD2 (6 bases). The CDR3 is made up of 15 amino acids. Between the trimmed V and J ends, which lost 4 bases and 6 bases, there was a span of 16 bases. Germline V gives CDR1 SGHTA, CDR2 FQGNSA.

The V call is TRBV7-2, the J call TRBJ1-2; D is perhaps TRBD1 (5 bases). This CDR3 is built from 13 residues. With 6 bases removed from V and 10 bases from J, the gap between germline ends came to 18 bases. Germline V gene data show CDR1 as SGHTA and CDR2 as FQGNSA. The CDR3: CASRGAGGTDYTF. Here the CDR3 DNA reads TGTGCCAGCAGAGGGGCCGGGGGAACGGACTACACCTTC. The entire variable domain, with the rest obtained from reference TRBV7-2 and TRBJ1-2, is as follows: GAGVSQSPSNKVTEKGKDVELRCDPISGHTALYWYRQSLGQGLEFLIYFQGNSAPDKSGLPSDRFSAERTGGSVSTLTIQRTQQEDSAVYLCASRGAGGTDYTFGSGTRLTVV.

This chain connects TRBV11-3 to TRBJ1-6; tentatively, D is TRBD1 (6 bases). The V and J ends lost 5 bases and 8 bases respectively, with 10 bases between them. Germline V gene sequence: CDR1 SGHNT, CDR2 YENEEA. The CDR3 covers 13 residues. CDR3 amino acids: CASSQRQDSPLHF. In nucleotides, the CDR3 is TGTGCCAGCAGCCAGAGACAGGATTCACCCCTCCACTTT. Together with reference TRBV11-3 and TRBJ1-6, the CDR3 gives the full variable domain: EAGVVQSPRYKIIEKKQPVAFWCNPISGHNTLYWYLQNLGQGPELLIRYENEEAVDDSQLPKDRFSAERLKGVDSTLKIQPAELGDSAVYLCASSQRQDSPLHFGNGTRLTVT.

This clonotype was seen at least ten times. V and J are TRBV7-2 and TRBJ2-3; D possibly corresponds to TRBD2 (5 bases). The germline V gene encodes CDR1 SGHTA and CDR2 FQGNSA. V was shortened by 0 bases and J by 4 bases, with 8 bases between the two germline ends. The CDR3 is 14 amino acids. The CDR3 bases are TGTGCCAGCAGCTTAGCGGGGAGCGCAGATACGCAGTATTTT. Encoded protein: CASSLAGSADTQYF.

This clonotype was counted ten times or more. The J gene is TRBJ1-3, the V gene TRBV7-2; D ambiguous. CDR1 SGHTA and CDR2 FQGNSA come from the germline V gene. CDR3 length: 16 amino acids. Trimming removed 5 bases from V and 0 bases from J, with 14 bases in between. DNA of the CDR3: TGTGCCAGCAGCCCAACACCGGGCGTCTCTGGAAACACCATATATTTT. It translates to CASSPTPGVSGNTIYF.

Worth noting for this clonotype: A much larger clone differs from this one at a single base, so this may be a read error. The J gene is TRBJ1-4, the V gene TRBV7-2; unclear D gene. Germline-derived CDR1 and CDR2 are SGHTA and FQGNSA. The CDR3 extends over 14 amino acids. This CDR3 is CASSTDATNEELFF. The CDR3, as DNA: TGTGCCAGCAGCACCGACGCAACTAATGAAGAACTGTTTTTT. Full variable domain (outside the CDR3, taken from reference TRBV7-2 and TRBJ1-4): GAGVSQSPSNKVTEKGKDVELRCDPISGHTALYWYRQSLGQGLEFLIYFQGNSAPDKSGLPSDRFSAERTGGSVSTLTIQRTQQEDSAVYLCASSTDATNEELFFGSGTQLSVL.

This clonotype was counted only a few times. The chain employs TRBV7-8 and TRBJ2-7, with D perhaps TRBD2 (5 bases). This CDR3 contains 12 residues. Germline V lookup: CDR1 SGHVS, CDR2 FQNEAQ. V was pared by 2 bases and J by 7 bases, with 9 bases between. For the CDR3, the DNA is TGTGCCAGCAGCTTAATCGGGGTAGAGCAGTACTTC. Amino acids: CASSLIGVEQYF.

V and J are TRBV6-1 and TRBJ2-1; 12 nucleotides align to TRBD1. Germline values: CDR1 MNHNS, CDR2 SASEGT. The CDR3 contains 15 residues. V lost 5 bases and J lost 9; bases outside the gene matches: 8. The CDR3 spells CASSFTGTGGFEQFF. The CDR3 DNA reads as TGTGCCAGCAGTTTTACCGGGACAGGGGGCTTTGAGCAGTTCTTC.

The chain recombines TRBV30 with TRBJ1-1, with a possible D match to TRBD1 (5 bases). CDR3 length: 11 residues. Per the germline V gene, CDR1 is GTSNPN and CDR2 is SVGIG (reference sequence). V lost 4 bases and J lost 10, with 13 bases in between. The CDR3 bases are TGTGCCTGGACAACAGTAAGGGGAGCTTTCTTT. Its translation is CAWTTVRGAFF.

This clonotype was counted only a few times. The chain joins TRBV2 to TRBJ1-5; D unclear. There are 14 residues in the CDR3. V was clipped by 2 bases and J by 0 bases, with 5 bases between them. Germline CDR1 and CDR2: SNHLY and FYNNEI. The CDR3 spells CASSELNSNQPQHF. The CDR3 DNA sequence: TGTGCCAGCAGTGAACTCAATAGCAATCAGCCCCAGCATTTT.

The chain employs TRBV4-1 and TRBJ1-5, with D unclear. This CDR3 region has 14 residues. The ends were cut back, 2 bases at V and 3 bases at J, with 8 bases in the middle. From germline, CDR1 is MGHRA and CDR2 YSYEKL. CDR3 residues: CASSQQPNNQPQHF. As DNA, the CDR3 is TGCGCCAGCAGCCAACAACCGAACAATCAGCCCCAGCATTTT.

The chain recombines TRBV19 with TRBJ1-2; D is unclear. Germline V gene data show CDR1 as LNHDA and CDR2 as SQIVND (reference sequence). The germline V and J ends were trimmed by 5 bases and 1 base, with 14 bases remaining between them. CDR3 length: 15 residues. This CDR3 reads CASSPSIYVNYGYTF. The CDR3 DNA reads as TGTGCCAGTAGTCCCAGTATTTACGTTAACTATGGCTACACCTTC.

This clonotype was seen more than once but under ten times. This chain joins TRBV19 and TRBJ2-1; 8 positions match TRBD2. The ends lost 1 base at V and 7 bases at J; junction bases unmatched: 3. The germline V gene encodes CDR1 LNHDA and CDR2 SQIVND (reference sequence). The CDR3 length is 14 residues. CDR3 DNA: TGTGCCAGTAGTATAGTTTTAGCGGGAAATGAGCAGTTCTTC. Translated, it gives CASSIVLAGNEQFF.

This clonotype has at least ten counts. The V and J genes are TRBV7-2 and TRBJ1-4; 10 bases line up with TRBD1. The CDR3 consists of 15 residues. Germline V gene lookup returns CDR1 SGHTA and CDR2 FQGNSA. V shed 5 bases, J shed 8 bases, and the junction held 8 bases outside the gene matches. CDR3 amino acids: CASSRGDRGGEKLFF. CDR3 nucleotides: TGTGCCAGCAGCAGGGGGGACAGGGGAGGAGAAAAACTGTTTTTT.

This chain connects TRBV6-5 to TRBJ1-1, with D perhaps matching TRBD1 (5 bases). The CDR3 sequence is 12 residues long. V gave up 8 bases and J gave up 6 bases, with 13 bases separating them. CDR1 is MNHEY and CDR2 is SVGAGI in the germline V gene. The CDR3 sequence is CASGLGRAEAFF. In DNA form, the CDR3 reads TGTGCCAGCGGTTTGGGACGGGCTGAAGCTTTCTTT.

This rearrangement joins TRBV6-6 to TRBJ1-1; perhaps TRBD1 as D (5 bases). The CDR3 is 14 residues long. Germline CDR1 and CDR2: MNHNY and SVGAGI (reference sequence). V lost 0 bases and J 6 bases, leaving 11 bases between the germline ends. CDR3 bases: TGTGCCAGCAGTTACTCGTTCCTGACAGCTGAAGCTTTCTTT. It is translated as CASSYSFLTAEAFF.

The chain uses TRBV6-2 or TRBV6-3 and TRBJ2-1; 8 nucleotides line up with TRBD2. The junction had 13 bases not matched to a gene; V was cut back by 4 bases and J by 2 bases. Germline values: CDR1 MNHEY, CDR2 SVGEGT. The CDR3 is 18 amino acids. CDR3 sequence: CASSSYLAGGGPYNEQFF. CDR3 DNA sequence: TGTGCCAGCAGTTCCTATCTAGCGGGTGGGGGCCCCTACAATGAGCAGTTCTTC.